One sample yielded the 23 T cell receptor beta chains listed below, sequenced in a study of PD-1 blockade in classical Hodgkin lymphoma. With no exception, relapse followed autologous stem cell transplantation in all patients, and brentuximab vedotin exposure varied. Only in-frame clones appear in the TCRdb table, and some are missing; sequencing was by immunoSEQ multiplex PCR. The profile covers about 97,000 clones, with approximately 80% appearing a single time and approximately 12% taken by the ten largest. This specimen consisted of peripheral blood mononuclear cells (PBMCs), obtained at baseline. The receptors were gathered from a human donor with classical Hodgkin lymphoma.

The chain employs TRBV10-3 and TRBJ1-2; 7 bases align to TRBD1. CDR3 length: 20 amino acids. The J segment lost 2 bases and the V segment lost 2 bases, leaving 20 bases of the junction unmatched. Per germline, CDR1 ENHRY and CDR2 SYGVKD. The CDR3 region has the DNA TGTGCCATCAGTGAGGTCTCCGGGGGGCGATCCGGGACAGAAAACTATGGCTACACCTTC. Translated: CAISEVSGGRSGTENYGYTF.

This rearrangement joins TRBV30 to TRBJ1-1, with TRBD1 matching over 7 bases. The germline V gene has CDR1 GTSNPN and CDR2 SVGIG (reference sequence). V trimming: 6 bases; J trimming: 5 bases; junction bases outside the gene matches: 12. The CDR3 contains 14 residues. As DNA, the CDR3 is TGTGCCTGCACACCAGAGACAGGGAGAACTGAAGCTTTCTTT. Translating gives CACTPETGRTEAFF.

J is TRBJ1-1 and V is TRBV28; no definite D call. The V gene's germline CDR1 is MDHEN and CDR2 SYDVKM. The length of the CDR3 is 15 residues. V lost 5 bases and J lost 1, with 14 bases in between. CDR3 coding DNA: TGTGCCAGCAGTCTACCGGGATTCCAGAACACTGAAGCTTTCTTT. It translates to CASSLPGFQNTEAFF.

The V call is TRBV2, the J call TRBJ1-5; D is unclear. V gave up 8 bases and J gave up 4 bases, with 12 bases separating them. Germline CDR1 is SNHLY and CDR2 is FYNNEI. CDR3 length: 13 residues. The CDR3 coding sequence is TGTGCCAGCCGCCTGTACAAAAATCAGCCCCAGCATTTT. This translates into CASRLYKNQPQHF. The full variable domain, completed using reference TRBV2 and TRBJ1-5, is EPEVTQTPSHQVTQMGQEVILRCVPISNHLYFYWYRQILGQKVEFLVSFYNNEISEKSEIFDDQFSVERPDGSNFTLKIRSTKLEDSAMYFCASRLYKNQPQHFGDGTRLSIL.

This rearrangement joins TRBV29-1 to TRBJ2-5, with TRBD1 matching 9 bases. This CDR3 region has 13 residues. Germline V CDR1 and CDR2: SQVTM, ANQGSEA. V was clipped by 6 bases and J by 2 bases; unmatched bases: 4. Written as DNA, the CDR3 is TGCAGCGTCGCACAGGGGGCACAAGAGACCCAGTACTTC. Its protein product is CSVAQGAQETQYF.

The rearrangement links TRBV10-3 to TRBJ2-1, with D perhaps matching TRBD2 (5 bases). This CDR3 region has 15 residues. Germline CDR1 and CDR2: ENHRY and SYGVKD. V lost 4 bases and J 0 bases, leaving 10 bases between the germline ends. CDR3 protein: CAISVEEASYNEQFF. In DNA form, the CDR3 reads TGTGCCATCAGTGTGGAGGAGGCCTCCTACAATGAGCAGTTCTTC.

The genes are TRBV6-5 and TRBJ2-3, with a tentative D call TRBD2 (6 bases). The V end was cut by 5 bases, the J end by 0 bases, with 12 bases between. Looked up from germline, CDR1 is MNHEY and CDR2 is SVGAGI. This CDR3 is built from 15 residues. CDR3 DNA sequence: TGTGCCAGCAGTGTGGCGGGAATGAGCACAGATACGCAGTATTTT. Protein sequence: CASSVAGMSTDTQYF.

J is TRBJ2-3 and V is TRBV25-1, with a tentative D call TRBD1 (6 bases). The germline V gene has CDR1 MGHDK and CDR2 SYGVNS. Trimming removed 5 bases at V and 4 bases at J, with 13 bases between. This CDR3 has 14 amino acids. CDR3 sequence: CASSPEGGADTQYF. The CDR3 coding sequence is TGTGCCAGCAGTCCCGAAGGGGGTGCAGATACGCAGTATTTT.

The V call is TRBV4-2, the J call TRBJ1-5; no clear D gene. Deletions cut 4 bases from V and 0 bases from J, with 10 bases between. The germline gives CDR1 LGHNA, CDR2 YNFKEQ. The CDR3 is made up of 15 amino acids. CDR3 nucleotides: TGTGCCAGCAGCCGGGAAGTCAATAGCAATCAGCCCCAGCATTTT. Translated, it gives CASSREVNSNQPQHF.

The gene calls are TRBV5-1 and TRBJ1-1; unclear D gene. The V end was cut by 5 bases, the J end by 3 bases, with 14 bases between. Looked up from germline, CDR1 is SGHRS and CDR2 is YFSETQ. The CDR3 length is 14 residues. CDR3 DNA: TGCGCCAGCAGGGATGGTGACGGATACACTGAAGCTTTCTTT. Translated, it gives CASRDGDGYTEAFF.

The chain uses TRBV7-2 and TRBJ1-1; D may be TRBD1 (6 bases). The V gene lost 7 bases and the J gene lost 9 bases, with 24 bases spanning the gap. This CDR3 is built from 15 residues. Germline V gene lookup returns CDR1 SGHTA and CDR2 FQGNSA. CDR3 nucleotides: TGTGCCAGCACCCAAAATGGGGGGGGCGACGGGAAAGCTTTCTTT. It codes for CASTQNGGGDGKAFF.

There are many counts of this clone. The chain combines TRBV30 with TRBJ2-3; D gene uncertain. V was cut by 0 bases and J by 0 bases, with 10 bases left in between. This CDR3 has 15 amino acids. Germline loops: CDR1 GTSNPN, CDR2 SVGIG (reference sequence). The CDR3 DNA follows: TGTGCCTGGAGTGTACGTCGATCTAGCACAGATACGCAGTATTTT. This sequence encodes CAWSVRRSSTDTQYF.

This rearrangement joins TRBV28 to TRBJ2-1; TRBD2 might be the D (5 bases). CDR1 is MDHEN, CDR2 SYDVKM, per germline. Trimming took off 5 bases at V and 8 bases at J, with 13 bases between the two ends. CDR3 length: 13 amino acids. CDR3 coding DNA: TGTGCCAGCAGTACCTCGGACGGGGATGAGCAGTTCTTC. It specifies CASSTSDGDEQFF.

J is TRBJ1-6 and V is TRBV10-3; D is undetermined. The CDR3 totals 13 residues. CDR1 and CDR2 (germline): ENHRY, SYGVKD. Trimming removed 7 bases from V and 2 bases from J, with 6 bases in between. The CDR3 protein is CAIKDAYNSPLHF. CDR3 sequence (DNA): TGTGCCATCAAGGACGCCTATAATTCACCCCTCCACTTT.

The chain joins TRBV27 to TRBJ2-1, with 8 bases matching TRBD2. Looked up from germline, CDR1 is MNHEY and CDR2 is SMNVEV (reference sequence). The CDR3 spans 13 residues. V shed 3 bases, J shed 14 bases, and the junction held 9 bases outside the gene matches. The CDR3, as DNA: TGTGCCAGCAGTTTTTCCCGGGAGGGATTCAAGTTCTTC. This gives the protein CASSFSREGFKFF.

The CDR3 is CASKTSAYNEQFF. In DNA, the CDR3 is TGCGCCAGCAAGACTAGCGCTTACAATGAGCAGTTCTTC. The chain employs TRBV10-2 and TRBJ2-1; 8 bases align to TRBD2. Germline lookup yields CDR1 WSHSY and CDR2 SAAADI. After removal of 7 bases from V and 4 bases from J, the junction contained 3 bases not matched to a gene. This CDR3 has 13 amino acids.

V is TRBV7-9 and J is TRBJ1-2; no definite D call. Deletions cut 2 bases from V and 2 bases from J, with 18 bases between. CDR3 length: 17 residues. Germline loops: CDR1 SEHNR, CDR2 FQNEAQ (reference sequence). CDR3 sequence: CASSLTLTPAVNYGYTF. CDR3 DNA: TGTGCCAGCAGCTTAACCCTTACCCCGGCAGTGAACTATGGCTACACCTTC.

The chain has TRBV14 and TRBJ1-1; weak D call: TRBD1 (6 bases). The germline V and J ends were trimmed by 4 bases and 4 bases, with 13 bases remaining between them. The V gene's germline CDR1 is SGHDN and CDR2 FVKESK. This CDR3 is built from 14 residues. This CDR3 is CASSRQVLSTEAFF. CDR3 coding DNA: TGTGCCAGCAGCCGACAGGTGTTGAGCACTGAAGCTTTCTTT.

This chain uses TRBV19 with TRBJ1-1, with D uncertain. Germline V gene data show CDR1 as LNHDA and CDR2 as SQIVND (reference sequence). Trimming removed 4 bases at V and 10 bases at J, with 13 bases between. CDR3 size: 12 residues. In DNA form, the CDR3 reads TGTGCCAGTAGTACCACTCGAGGGCCAGCTTTCTTT. Its translation is CASSTTRGPAFF.

This chain's CDR3 is CASSVGGRTDTQYF. Here the CDR3 DNA reads TGTGCCAGCAGCGTAGGGGGGAGGACAGATACGCAGTATTTT. The chain combines TRBV9 with TRBJ2-3; D is possibly TRBD2 (6 bases). The germline gives CDR1 SGDLS, CDR2 YYNGEE. This CDR3 spans 14 amino acids. Trimming shortened V by 0 bases and J by 3 bases, and 8 bases separated the two germline ends.

The chain uses TRBV5-1 and TRBJ2-7; 12 bases map to TRBD1. CDR1 SGHRS and CDR2 YFSETQ come from the germline V gene. With V trimmed by 7 bases and J by 5 bases, 7 bases remained unmatched. The CDR3 consists of 14 residues. CDR3 bases: TGCGCCAGCCTCCCCGGGACAGGGGGCCACGAGCAGTACTTC. It yields the protein CASLPGTGGHEQYF. The full variable domain, its missing parts supplied by reference TRBV5-1 and TRBJ2-7, is KAGVTQTPRYLIKTRGQQVTLSCSPISGHRSVSWYQQTPGQGLQFLFEYFSETQRNKGNFPGRFSGRQFSNSRSEMNVSTLELGDSALYLCASLPGTGGHEQYFGPGTRLTVT.

V and J are TRBV10-3 and TRBJ1-1; 7 bases are shared with TRBD1. CDR3 length: 15 residues. The ends lost 5 bases at V and 2 bases at J; junction bases unmatched: 8. The germline gives CDR1 ENHRY, CDR2 SYGVKD. The CDR3 nucleotides are TGTGCCATCAGTCCGAACAGGGGAATAAACACTGAAGCTTTCTTT. Amino acids: CAISPNRGINTEAFF.

This clone was seen a handful of times. CDR3 bases: TGTGCCTGGAGTGTACGTATAGGGACCGCTAACACTGAAGCTTTCTTT. Translation gives CAWSVRIGTANTEAFF. The gene calls are TRBV30 and TRBJ1-1; D perhaps matches TRBD1 (5 bases). The ends were cut back, 0 bases at V and 2 bases at J, with 16 bases in the middle. The germline gives CDR1 GTSNPN, CDR2 SVGIG (reference sequence). The CDR3 totals 16 residues. Combining the CDR3 with reference TRBV30 and TRBJ1-1 gives the whole variable domain SQTIHQWPATLVQPVGSPLSLECTVEGTSNPNLYWYRQAAGRGLQLLFYSVGIGQISSEVPQNLSASRPQDRQFILSSKKLLLSDSGFYLCAWSVRIGTANTEAFFGQGTRLTVV.